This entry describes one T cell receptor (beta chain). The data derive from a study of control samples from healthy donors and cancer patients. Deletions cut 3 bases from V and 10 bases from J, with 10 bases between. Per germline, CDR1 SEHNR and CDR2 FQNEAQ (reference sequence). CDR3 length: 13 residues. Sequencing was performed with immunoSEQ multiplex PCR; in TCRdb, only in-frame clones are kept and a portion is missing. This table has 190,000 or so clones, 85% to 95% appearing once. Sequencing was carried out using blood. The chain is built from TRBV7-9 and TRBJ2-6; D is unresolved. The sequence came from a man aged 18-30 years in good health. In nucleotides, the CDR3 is TGTGCCAGCAGCTTTCTGACACTTAACGTCCTGACTTTC. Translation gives CASSFLTLNVLTF. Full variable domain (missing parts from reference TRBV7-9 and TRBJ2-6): DTGVSQNPRHKITKRGQNVTFRCDPISEHNRLYWYRQTLGQGPEFLTYFQNEAQLEKSRLLSDRFSAERPKGSFSTLEIQRTEQGDSAMYLCASSFLTLNVLTFGAGSRLTVL.